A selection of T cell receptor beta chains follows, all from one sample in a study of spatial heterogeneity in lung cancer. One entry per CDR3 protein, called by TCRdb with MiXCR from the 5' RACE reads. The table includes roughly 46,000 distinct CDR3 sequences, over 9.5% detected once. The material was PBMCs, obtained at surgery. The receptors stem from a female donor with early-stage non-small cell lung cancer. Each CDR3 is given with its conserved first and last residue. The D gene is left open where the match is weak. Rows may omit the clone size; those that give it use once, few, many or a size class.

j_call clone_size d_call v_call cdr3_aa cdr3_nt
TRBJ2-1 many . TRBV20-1 CSAPRPGGYNEQFF TGCAGTGCTCCCCGGCCCGGGGGTTACAATGAGCAGTTCTTC
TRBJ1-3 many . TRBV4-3 CASSLAPGNTIYF TGCGCCAGCAGCCTCGCTCCGGGAAACACCATATATTTT
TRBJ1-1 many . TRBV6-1 CASSESFEAFF TGTGCCAGCAGTGAATCCTTTGAAGCTTTCTTT
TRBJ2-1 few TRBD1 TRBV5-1 CASSSGQVTYNEQFF TGCGCCAGCAGCTCGGGACAGGTAACCTACAATGAGCAGTTCTTC
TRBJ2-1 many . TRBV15 CATSRDPSFGEQFF TGTGCCACCAGCAGAGACCCGAGCTTTGGTGAGCAGTTCTTC
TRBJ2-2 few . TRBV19 CASSSGGPPPGELFF TGTGCCAGTAGTTCCGGGGGGCCACCCCCCGGGGAGCTGTTTTTT
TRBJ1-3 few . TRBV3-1 CASSHGPSSGNTIYF TGTGCCAGCAGCCATGGGCCGAGCTCTGGAAACACCATATATTTT
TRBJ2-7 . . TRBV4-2 CASNHPSLGDEQYF TGTGCCAGCAACCACCCATCCCTGGGGGACGAGCAGTACTTC
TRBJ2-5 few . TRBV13 CASSRAGGGRETQYF TGTGCCAGCAGCCGTGCAGGGGGGGGGAGAGAGACCCAGTACTTC
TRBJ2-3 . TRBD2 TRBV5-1 CASRASGGAGEDKKYF TGCGCCAGCAGGGCGAGCGGGGGGGCCGGTGAAGATAAGAAGTATTTT
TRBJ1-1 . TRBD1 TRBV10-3 CAISGGAGGRTEAFF TGTGCCATCAGTGGCGGGGCAGGGGGAAGAACTGAAGCTTTCTTT
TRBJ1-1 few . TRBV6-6 CASSPTVNTEAFF TGTGCCAGCAGCCCGACAGTGAACACTGAAGCTTTCTTT
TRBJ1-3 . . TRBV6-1 CASSERPFKGKSSGNTIYF TGTGCCAGCAGTGAAAGGCCATTCAAAGGGAAGAGCTCTGGAAACACCATATATTTT
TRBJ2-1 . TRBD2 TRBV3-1 CASSPLAGGRNEQFF TGTGCCAGCAGCCCCCTGGCGGGGGGACGCAATGAGCAGTTCTTC
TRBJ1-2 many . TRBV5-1 CASSPTSGAQGYGYTF TGCGCCAGCAGCCCAACCTCAGGGGCTCAAGGCTATGGCTACACCTTC
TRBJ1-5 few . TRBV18 CASSPQRISNQPQHF TGTGCCAGCTCACCACAACGGATTAGCAATCAGCCCCAGCATTTT
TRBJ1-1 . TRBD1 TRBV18 CASSSTGDGAFF TGTGCCAGCTCATCGACAGGGGACGGAGCTTTCTTT
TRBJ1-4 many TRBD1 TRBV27 CASSTLRDREEKLFF TGTGCCAGCAGCACCCTACGGGACAGGGAGGAAAAACTGTTTTTT
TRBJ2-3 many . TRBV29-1 CSVGGTHTSDTQYF TGCAGCGTTGGGGGCACACACACATCAGATACGCAGTATTTT
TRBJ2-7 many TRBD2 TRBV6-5 CASSYRTSGGGEQYF TGTGCCAGCAGTTATCGGACTAGCGGGGGCGGCGAGCAGTACTTC
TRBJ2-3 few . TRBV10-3 CAISEGDTQYF TGTGCCATCAGTGAGGGAGATACGCAGTATTTT
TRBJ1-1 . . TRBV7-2 CASSYTGFTSTEAFF TGTGCCAGCAGCTATACAGGGTTCACCTCCACTGAAGCTTTCTTT